These 27 T cell receptor beta chains were sequenced from one sample in a study of vaccination and CD4 T cells after COVID-19 (dated by TCRdb to about 2022). Antigen specificity for these receptors is unknown. According to the study, the label for this sample's treatment or condition signals: approximately 10-day PBMC culture with coronavirus spike peptide pools or control peptides (ViraFEST assay). The method behind the library was PCR. The reads were generated on an Illumina iSeq 100. DNA from cultured CD4+ T cells was subjected to TCR sequencing with the Oncomine TCR Beta short-read assay at the Johns Hopkins FTIC core. The public reads were reprocessed in TCRdb via fastp at Q25 and MiXCR, keeping in-frame beta chains. Each CDR3 protein appears once, grouped with its most common genes and DNA. The sample records 15,000 to 20,000 distinct CDR3 sequences, approximately 49% of which are singletons. 4% to 4.5% of the sample is taken by the ten largest.

The sequencing input was CD4+ T cells from blood, cultured in vitro. These receptor sequences come from a human donor who had recovered from COVID-19.

This clonotype has more than one count but fewer than ten. CDR3: CASSYGWMGEQYF. The CDR3 DNA reads as TGTGCCAGCAGTTACGGGTGGATGGGCGAGCAGTACTTC. This chain uses TRBV6-2 or TRBV6-3 with TRBJ2-7; no firm D call. Trimming removed 2 bases at V and 6 bases at J, with 11 bases between. The germline V gene has CDR1 MNHEY and CDR2 SVGEGT. The CDR3 is 13 amino acids.

This clonotype was detected a few times. The V call is TRBV20-1, the J call TRBJ1-6; TRBD1 might be the D (6 bases). The V gene's germline CDR1 is DFQATT and CDR2 SNEGSKA (reference sequence). The CDR3 consists of 17 residues. The V end lost 0 bases, the J end lost 0 bases, and 12 bases lay between the germline ends. The DNA for the CDR3 is TGCAGTGCTAGAGATATGGGGGGCGCCTCCTATAATTCACCCCTCCACTTT. It specifies CSARDMGGASYNSPLHF.

V usage is TRBV19 and J usage is TRBJ1-2; tentative D call: TRBD1 (6 bases). V lost 6 bases and J 6 bases, leaving 20 bases between the germline ends. Germline V gene lookup returns CDR1 LNHDA and CDR2 SQIVND (reference sequence). The CDR3 has 15 amino acids. The chain's CDR3 is CASRRSPRTENGYTF. The CDR3 coding sequence is TGTGCCAGTAGGCGATCACCTAGGACAGAGAATGGCTACACCTTC. Supplemented by reference TRBV19 and TRBJ1-2, the full variable domain reads DGGITQSPKYLFRKEGQNVTLSCEQNLNHDAMYWYRQDPGQGLRLIYYSQIVNDFQKGDIAEGYSVSREKKESFPLTVTSAQKNPTAFYLCASRRSPRTENGYTFGSGTRLTVV.

The chain has TRBV6-2 or TRBV6-3 and TRBJ2-7; 11 bases fit TRBD2. Trimming cost V 4 bases and J 7 bases; bases outside gene matches: 6. CDR1 is MNHEY and CDR2 is SVGEGT in the germline V gene. The CDR3 spans 14 residues. CDR3: CASSFYSGRGEQYF. In DNA, the CDR3 is TGTGCCAGCAGTTTCTATAGCGGGAGGGGAGAGCAGTACTTC.

This chain joins TRBV6-5 and TRBJ1-2, with D hard to call. Trimming took 0 bases from V and 2 from J, leaving 22 bases between them. The CDR3 has 19 amino acids. Looked up from germline, CDR1 is MNHEY and CDR2 is SVGAGI. This CDR3 reads CASSYSAQRRQLRNYGYTF. The CDR3 nucleotides are TGTGCCAGCAGTTACTCGGCCCAGAGACGCCAATTAAGAAACTATGGCTACACCTTC.

The chain uses TRBV5-6 and TRBJ1-2; no firm D call. The CDR3 length is 12 residues. CDR1 and CDR2 from the germline V gene are SGHDT and YYEEEE. V lost 1 base and J 8 bases, leaving 9 bases between the germline ends. CDR3 protein: CASSLKVLGYTF. Written as DNA, the CDR3 is TGTGCCAGCAGCTTGAAAGTATTGGGCTACACCTTC.

The chain recombines TRBV27 with TRBJ2-1, with D hard to call. Germline CDR1 and CDR2: MNHEY and SMNVEV (reference sequence). The CDR3 has 13 residues. Trimming cost V 5 bases and J 4 bases, with 9 bases left between them. This CDR3 reads CASSRTEYNEQFF. DNA of the CDR3: TGTGCCAGCAGTAGGACCGAGTACAATGAGCAGTTCTTC.

The rearrangement joins TRBV19 to TRBJ1-6; tentative D call: TRBD1 (6 bases). This CDR3 has 14 amino acids. Germline V lookup: CDR1 LNHDA, CDR2 SQIVND (reference sequence). V lost 3 bases and J 9 bases, leaving 12 bases between the germline ends. CDR3 region: CASSIATGGSPLHF. DNA for the CDR3: TGTGCCAGTAGTATTGCGACAGGCGGTTCACCCCTCCACTTT.

The genes are TRBV19 and TRBJ2-7; possible D gene TRBD1, 6 bases. V lost 4 bases to trimming and J lost 2 bases, with 12 bases between them. This CDR3 region has 14 residues. In germline, CDR1 is LNHDA, CDR2 SQIVND (reference sequence). The CDR3 region has the DNA TGTGCCAGTAGTACCTCGGACAGAGCCTACGAGCAGTACTTC. Encoded protein: CASSTSDRAYEQYF.

This clonotype came up a few times. This rearrangement joins TRBV30 to TRBJ1-6; weak D call: TRBD1 (5 bases). CDR1 and CDR2 from the germline V gene are GTSNPN and SVGIG (reference sequence). Trimming took off 2 bases at V and 7 bases at J, with 12 bases between the two ends. This CDR3 is 14 amino acids long. This CDR3 reads CAWSSGLMNSPLHF. Written as DNA, the CDR3 is TGTGCCTGGAGTTCGGGACTGATGAATTCACCCCTCCACTTT.

The chain combines TRBV7-9 with TRBJ1-5; D is possibly TRBD1 (5 bases). The germline V gene encodes CDR1 SEHNR and CDR2 FQNEAQ (reference sequence). The CDR3 sequence is 14 residues long. The V and J ends lost 5 bases and 4 bases respectively, with 12 bases between them. CDR3 protein: CASSQQAGNQPQHF. CDR3 nucleotides: TGTGCCAGCAGCCAACAAGCAGGGAATCAGCCCCAGCATTTT.

The rearrangement links TRBV6-5 to TRBJ2-1; 7 positions match TRBD2. J was trimmed by 10 bases and V by 2 bases; bases with no gene match: 5. There are 13 residues in the CDR3. CDR1 MNHEY and CDR2 SVGAGI come from the germline V gene. The CDR3 sequence: CASSYGLGYEQFF. In DNA, the CDR3 is TGTGCCAGCAGTTACGGACTAGGGTACGAGCAGTTCTTC.

This clonotype showed up just a few times. The rearrangement joins TRBV6-4 to TRBJ1-1, with a weak D call TRBD1 (5 bases). CDR1 is MRHNA, CDR2 SNTAGT, per germline. CDR3 length: 11 amino acids. CDR3 sequence reads: CASWGAREAFF. The DNA for the CDR3 is TGTGCGTCCTGGGGCGCACGTGAAGCTTTCTTT.

The chain links TRBV6-1 to TRBJ1-2; the match to TRBD1 covers 9 bases. V shed 9 bases, J shed 6 bases, and the junction held 8 bases outside the gene matches. Germline CDR1 reads MNHNS; CDR2 reads SASEGT. This CDR3 is built from 13 residues. CDR3 in DNA: TGTGCCAGTCGGACAGGGGTGAGAGATGGCTACACCTTC. It codes for CASRTGVRDGYTF.

The chain links TRBV20-1 to TRBJ1-1; TRBD1 might be the D (5 bases). V was clipped by 0 bases and J by 3 bases, with 14 bases between them. In germline, CDR1 is DFQATT, CDR2 SNEGSKA (reference sequence). The CDR3 extends over 15 amino acids. This CDR3 is CSARDFGRADTEAFF. In nucleotides, the CDR3 is TGCAGTGCTAGAGATTTCGGCAGGGCGGACACTGAAGCTTTCTTT.

The chain is built from TRBV11-2 and TRBJ1-6; the D gene is possibly TRBD1 (6 bases). V dropped 5 bases and J dropped 6 bases, with 11 bases sitting between them. Germline loops: CDR1 SGHAT, CDR2 FQNNGV. The CDR3 extends over 14 amino acids. For the CDR3, the DNA is TGTGCCAGCAGCCCGGACAGAGTTAATTCACCCCTCCACTTT. Residues: CASSPDRVNSPLHF.

This clonotype has more than one count but fewer than ten. This chain uses TRBV7-2 with TRBJ2-2; no clear D gene. From germline, CDR1 is SGHTA and CDR2 FQGNSA. V was shortened by 0 bases and J by 7 bases, with 9 bases between the two germline ends. The CDR3 is 14 residues long. The CDR3 DNA sequence: TGTGCCAGCAGCTTAGCGCCGGAGCTCGGGGAGCTGTTTTTT. Its protein product is CASSLAPELGELFF. The complete variable domain, with remaining parts taken from reference TRBV7-2 and TRBJ2-2, reads GAGVSQSPSNKVTEKGKDVELRCDPISGHTALYWYRQSLGQGLEFLIYFQGNSAPDKSGLPSDRFSAERTGGSVSTLTIQRTQQEDSAVYLCASSLAPELGELFFGEGSRLTVL.

This clonotype showed up just a few times. CDR3 sequence (DNA): TGCAGTGCTAGAGTTGTCAGGGGCGGAGTAGCTTTCTTT. It specifies CSARVVRGGVAFF. The V call is TRBV20-1, the J call TRBJ1-1; D perhaps matches TRBD1 (6 bases). In germline, CDR1 is DFQATT, CDR2 SNEGSKA (reference sequence). Trimming left V 1 base short and J 10 bases short, with 16 bases between. The CDR3 is 13 residues long.

The rearrangement joins TRBV7-8 to TRBJ1-3; D might be TRBD1 (6 bases). Per germline, CDR1 SGHVS and CDR2 FQNEAQ. The CDR3 has 15 residues. V was trimmed by 1 base and J by 4 bases, leaving 11 bases between them. The CDR3 sequence is CASSLDRVLGNTIYF. CDR3 nucleotides: TGTGCCAGCAGCTTAGACAGGGTGTTGGGAAACACCATATATTTT.

The chain uses TRBV9 and TRBJ2-2; no firm D call. Germline lookup yields CDR1 SGDLS and CDR2 YYNGEE. The V and J ends lost 0 bases and 11 bases respectively, with 8 bases between them. This CDR3 has 12 residues. CDR3 amino acids: CASSVGVGELFF. Here the CDR3 DNA reads TGTGCCAGCAGCGTAGGAGTGGGCGAGCTGTTTTTT.

This clonotype occurred once. The chain has TRBV7-2 and TRBJ1-2, with 8 nucleotides matching TRBD1. Germline trimming cut 5 bases from V and 2 bases from J; bases unmatched to any gene: 7. There are 15 residues in the CDR3. In germline, CDR1 is SGHTA, CDR2 FQGNSA. CDR3: CASSLDRGSNYGYTF. The CDR3, as DNA: TGTGCCAGCAGCCTCGACAGGGGCTCGAACTATGGCTACACCTTC.

The chain carries TRBV30 and TRBJ1-5; D ambiguous. This CDR3 has 13 amino acids. The germline gives CDR1 GTSNPN, CDR2 SVGIG (reference sequence). Trimming took off 3 bases at V and 6 bases at J, with 12 bases between the two ends. CDR3: CAWRGSRSQPQHF. Here the CDR3 DNA reads TGTGCCTGGAGAGGATCCAGGTCTCAGCCCCAGCATTTT.

There are a few counts of this clonotype. The V gene is TRBV20-1, the J gene TRBJ2-7; 8 nucleotides match TRBD2. V was pared by 1 base and J by 4 bases, with 18 bases of the junction left unmatched. The CDR3 totals 18 residues. Germline V CDR1 and CDR2: DFQATT, SNEGSKA (reference sequence). CDR3 nucleotides: TGCAGTGCTAGAGGCTACAATCCTGATGCGGGAGGTTCATACGAGCAGTACTTC. As protein: CSARGYNPDAGGSYEQYF.

Only a few counts were recorded for this clonotype. The chain couples TRBV19 to TRBJ1-1, with 7 bases identical to TRBD1. Germline V gene sequence: CDR1 LNHDA, CDR2 SQIVND (reference sequence). Trimming took 5 bases from V and 11 from J; bases not matched to a gene: 11. This CDR3 comprises 13 residues. Here the CDR3 reads CASSPGTASAAFF. The CDR3 bases are TGTGCCAGTAGTCCTGGGACAGCCTCGGCGGCTTTCTTT.

The chain uses TRBV5-4 and TRBJ1-2; D call uncertain. The CDR3 is 14 residues long. V was shortened by 2 bases and J by 4 bases, with 12 bases between the two germline ends. Per the germline V gene, CDR1 is SGHNT and CDR2 is YYREEE (reference sequence). CDR3 in amino acids: CASSFMGMAYGYTF. CDR3 DNA: TGTGCCAGCAGCTTTATGGGAATGGCCTATGGCTACACCTTC.

J is TRBJ2-7 and V is TRBV6-2 or TRBV6-3; no reliable D call. Trimming stripped 7 bases from V and 0 bases from J, with 16 bases between. There are 15 residues in the CDR3. The germline V gene encodes CDR1 MNHEY and CDR2 SVGEGT. This CDR3 reads CASTPRAQSSYEQYF. The CDR3 DNA follows: TGTGCCAGCACCCCCCGGGCGCAAAGCTCCTACGAGCAGTACTTC.

This clonotype rates as medium-sized. The rearrangement links TRBV7-9 to TRBJ1-3; D might be TRBD1 (5 bases). V gave up 4 bases and J gave up 1 base, with 8 bases separating them. Germline V gives CDR1 SEHNR, CDR2 FQNEAQ (reference sequence). The CDR3 has 14 residues. In nucleotides, the CDR3 is TGTGCCAGCAGCTGGGGCGGGTCTGGAAACACCATATATTTT. Encoded protein: CASSWGGSGNTIYF.